This note documents a single T cell receptor (beta chain) sequence. These data originate in a study of patients and donors after allogeneic stem cell transplantation. Per the germline V gene, CDR1 is LNHNV and CDR2 is YYDKDF (reference sequence). Trimming cost V 0 bases and J 2 bases, with 17 bases left between them. The CDR3 has 17 amino acids. TCRdb re-called the RT-PCR reads through MiXCR, storing one row per CDR3 protein. The sample carries about 960,000 distinct CDR3 sequences, over 15% recorded once. This TCR came from a human donor who was either an allogeneic HSCT recipient or a stem cell or donor lymphocyte infusion donor (not recorded which). It is not recorded whose cells these are; they may come from a transplant donor. The specimen was blood, either unsorted or a sorted T cell fraction (not recorded which). The genes are TRBV15 and TRBJ2-7; possibly TRBD2 for D (6 bases). The CDR3 DNA reads TGTGCCACCAGCAGAGACAGACCGTTGGGGGGTCCCTACGAGCAGTACTTC. It translates to CATSRDRPLGGPYEQYF. Together with reference TRBV15 and TRBJ2-7, the CDR3 gives the full variable domain: DAMVIQNPRYQVTQFGKPVTLSCSQTLNHNVMYWYQQKSSQAPKLLFHYYDKDFNNEADTPDNFQSRRPNTSFCFLDIRSPGLGDTAMYLCATSRDRPLGGPYEQYFGPGTRLTVT.